The T cell receptor beta chain under discussion was sequenced for a study of shared clonotypes between healthy human individuals. In regard to this clone: Its antigen is currently unknown.

Per germline, CDR1 MNHNY and CDR2 SVGAGI (reference sequence). The CDR3 extends over 13 amino acids. V lost 2 bases, J lost 8 bases, and 12 bases lay in between. Some clones are missing from TCRdb's copy, which holds only in-frame ones; the method was immunoSEQ multiplex PCR. The sample has some 320,000 clones; more than 75% are singletons. Study-level findings and limits: Rarefaction analysis demonstrated incomplete sorted-subset sequencing notwithstanding large depth.

This clonotype originated in a man younger than 30 in good health. Sequencing was done on a sample of memory CD8+ T cells sorted from blood. Subset of the sample: CD45RO+ cells pooled with CCR7-negative TemRA cells. The chain combines TRBV6-6 with TRBJ1-1; TRBD1 is a possible D gene (5 bases). The CDR3 coding sequence is TGTGCCAGCAGTTACGGGAGGGGAGTGGAAGCTTTCTTT. This encodes CASSYGRGVEAFF.